Sequencing of this T cell receptor beta chain was carried out in a study of cytomegalovirus exposure and HLA in healthy donors. Study-wide results and caveats: When presence/absence was analysed, sequencing depth was taken to be roughly uniform across donors.

On this clone itself: The antigen remains undetermined.

In germline, CDR1 is MDHEN, CDR2 SYDVKM. V shed 3 bases and J shed 6 bases, with 8 bases lying between them. CDR3 size: 12 residues. Both 60 Vbeta primers and 13 Jbeta primers went into the PCR. Produced via immunoSEQ multiplex PCR; TCRdb's table is partial and in-frame only. Found here are approximately 190,000 clones; the top ten clones hold about 0.74%. Sequenced material: PBMCs. The sequence derives from a boy between 10 and 17 years old in good health and CMV-seronegative. The chain carries TRBV28 and TRBJ1-2, with D uncertain. The CDR3 protein is CASSLAGNGYTF. The CDR3 DNA is TGTGCCAGCAGTTTGGCGGGAAATGGCTACACCTTC.